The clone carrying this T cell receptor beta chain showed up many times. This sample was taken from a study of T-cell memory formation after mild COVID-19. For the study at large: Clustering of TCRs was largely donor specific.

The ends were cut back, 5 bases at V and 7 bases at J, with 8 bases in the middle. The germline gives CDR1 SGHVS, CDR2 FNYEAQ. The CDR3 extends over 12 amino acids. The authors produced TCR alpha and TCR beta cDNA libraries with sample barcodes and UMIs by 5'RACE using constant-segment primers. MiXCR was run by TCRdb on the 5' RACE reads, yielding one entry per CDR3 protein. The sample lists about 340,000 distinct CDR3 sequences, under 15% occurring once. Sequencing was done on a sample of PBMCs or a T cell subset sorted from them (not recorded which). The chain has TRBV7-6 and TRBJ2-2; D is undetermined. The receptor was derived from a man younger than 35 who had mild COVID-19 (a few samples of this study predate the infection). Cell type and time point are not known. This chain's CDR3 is CASSPFIGELFF. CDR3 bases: TGTGCCAGCAGCCCCTTTATCGGGGAGCTGTTTTTT.